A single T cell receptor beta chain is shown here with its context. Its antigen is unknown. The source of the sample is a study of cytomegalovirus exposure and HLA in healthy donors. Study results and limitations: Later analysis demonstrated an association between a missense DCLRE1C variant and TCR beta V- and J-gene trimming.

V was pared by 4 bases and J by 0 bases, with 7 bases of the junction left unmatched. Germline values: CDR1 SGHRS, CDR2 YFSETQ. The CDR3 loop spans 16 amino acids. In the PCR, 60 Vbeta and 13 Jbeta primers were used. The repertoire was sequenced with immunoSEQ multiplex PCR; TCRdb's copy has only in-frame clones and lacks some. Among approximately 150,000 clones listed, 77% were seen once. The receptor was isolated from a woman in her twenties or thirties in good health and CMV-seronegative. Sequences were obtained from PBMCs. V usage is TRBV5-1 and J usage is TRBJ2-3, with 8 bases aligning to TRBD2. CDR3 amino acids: CASSLVLAGSTDTQYF. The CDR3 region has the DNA TGCGCCAGCAGCCTCGTTCTAGCGGGCAGCACAGATACGCAGTATTTT.